This TCR beta chain was identified in a study of T cells in Graves' hyperthyroidism and ophthalmopathy. General study findings and limits: Classification by a 13 V-J model distinguished ophthalmopathy from stable hyperthyroidism. Ophthalmopathy onset followed model prediction by a median approximately seven months. Blood samples included most of the expanded thyroid clonotypes exceeding 0.001.

This clonotype was seen many times. Antigen: not known. V was shortened by 1 base and J by 2 bases, with 9 bases between the two germline ends. This CDR3 has 14 amino acids. From germline, CDR1 is SGHKS and CDR2 YYEKEE (reference sequence). The blood sample was taken at first hyperthyroidism diagnosis, before any ophthalmopathy symptoms. Regions amplified from RNA transcripts were the TCR beta CDR3 regions. Initially, a first-round RT-PCR of the TCR CDR3 employed the HTBI primer set. TCRdb reprocessed the multiplex PCR reads with MiXCR, giving one entry per CDR3 protein. Altogether about 130,000 distinct CDR3 sequences are present, less than 25% being singletons, with the ten largest covering 67%.

The source material was blood. The TCR originated in a woman between 45 and 60 years old with Graves' hyperthyroidism that later progressed to Graves' ophthalmopathy. V and J are TRBV5-5 and TRBJ1-2, with D maybe TRBD1 (6 bases). The CDR3 sequence is CASSLTGTNYGYTF. The CDR3 DNA reads TGTGCCAGCAGCTTGACCGGGACAAACTATGGCTACACCTTC.